Each of the 17 T cell receptor beta chains below was sequenced from the same sample in a study of response to subunit inactivated influenza vaccine. From the RT-PCR reads, TCRdb called clonotypes with MiXCR, one entry per CDR3 protein. The sample consists of approximately 700,000 distinct CDR3 sequences, around 16% of them appearing once. This specimen consisted of PBMCs from blood, obtained 11 to 12 days after vaccination. The receptors come from a man over 45 who received an inactivated influenza vaccine.

This clonotype occurred a few times. The J gene is TRBJ2-3, the V gene TRBV29-1; a weak D match, TRBD2 (5 bases). Trimming took 1 base from V and 1 from J, leaving 12 bases between them. Germline loops: CDR1 SQVTM, CDR2 ANQGSEA. The CDR3 totals 15 residues. The CDR3 is CSVEGGADGTDTQYF. CDR3 DNA: TGCAGCGTTGAAGGAGGAGCGGACGGCACAGATACGCAGTATTTT.

This clonotype came up a few times. V is TRBV29-1 and J is TRBJ2-7; possibly TRBD1 for D (5 bases). The CDR3 runs to 12 residues. Germline CDR1 SQVTM, CDR2 ANQGSEA. Trimming stripped 1 base from V and 5 bases from J, with 9 bases between. The CDR3 spells CSVEVAGNEQYF. The DNA for the CDR3 is TGCAGCGTTGAAGTGGCAGGGAACGAGCAGTACTTC.

This clonotype came up a few times. The chain employs TRBV7-9 and TRBJ1-2; 11 nucleotides match TRBD1. Germline CDR1 reads SEHNR; CDR2 reads FQNEAQ (reference sequence). V dropped 5 bases and J dropped 8; count of bases not matched to a gene: 10. The CDR3 is 15 residues long. The CDR3 DNA reads TGTGCCAGCAGCCCGCCCGGACAGGGGGCCGGCGGCTACACCTTC. Residues: CASSPPGQGAGGYTF.

This clonotype was seen a few times. The V call is TRBV5-1, the J call TRBJ1-1; maybe TRBD1 (5 bases). CDR3 length: 12 amino acids. From germline, CDR1 is SGHRS and CDR2 YFSETQ. Trimming cost V 7 bases and J 4 bases, with 11 bases left between them. The CDR3 reads CASVGQGTEAFF. In DNA, the CDR3 is TGCGCCAGCGTGGGGCAGGGCACTGAAGCTTTCTTT. The full variable domain, completed using reference TRBV5-1 and TRBJ1-1, is KAGVTQTPRYLIKTRGQQVTLSCSPISGHRSVSWYQQTPGQGLQFLFEYFSETQRNKGNFPGRFSGRQFSNSRSEMNVSTLELGDSALYLCASVGQGTEAFFGQGTRLTVV.

In its sample, this clonotype was seen a few times. V is TRBV18 and J is TRBJ1-1; D remains unclear. The CDR3 has 15 residues. The germline V gene has CDR1 KGHSH and CDR2 LQKENI. V was cut by 2 bases and J by 1 base, with 11 bases left in between. The CDR3 here is CASSPGQAPNTEAFF. The CDR3 bases are TGTGCCAGCTCACCAGGTCAGGCACCGAACACTGAAGCTTTCTTT. The full variable domain, completed using reference TRBV18 and TRBJ1-1, is NAGVMQNPRHLVRRRGQEARLRCSPMKGHSHVYWYRQLPEEGLKFMVYLQKENIIDESGMPKERFSAEFPKEGPSILRIQQVVRGDSAAYFCASSPGQAPNTEAFFGQGTRLTVV.

This clonotype has a handful of counts. The chain couples TRBV7-9 to TRBJ2-5, with TRBD2 identical over 11 bases. CDR3 length equals 15 residues. CDR1 is SEHNR, CDR2 FQNEAQ, per germline (reference sequence). Trimming at V came to 10 bases and at J to 5 bases, leaving 12 bases not matched to a gene. Here the CDR3 DNA reads TGTGCCACCATGAAGCTAGCGGGAGGTGGGGAGACCCAGTACTTC. It yields the protein CATMKLAGGGETQYF.

This clonotype was picked up a small number of times. This sequence joins TRBV12-3 or TRBV12-4 and TRBJ1-5; D not resolved. V shed 3 bases and J shed 2 bases, with 11 bases lying between them. CDR3 length: 15 amino acids. The CDR3 sequence is CASSFGLRGNQPQHF. CDR3 bases: TGTGCCAGCAGTTTTGGCCTTCGAGGCAATCAGCCCCAGCATTTT.

This chain uses TRBV14 with TRBJ1-2; a possible D gene is TRBD1 (6 bases). CDR1 is SGHDN and CDR2 is FVKESK in the germline V gene. This CDR3 comprises 13 residues. Trimming took 4 bases from V and 4 from J, leaving 10 bases between them. Here the CDR3 reads CASSPPQGYGYTF. As DNA, the CDR3 is TGTGCCAGCAGCCCCCCACAGGGCTATGGCTACACCTTC.

This clonotype was observed a handful of times. This CDR3 reads CAISESELSLYSNQPQHF. As DNA, the CDR3 is TGTGCCATCAGTGAGTCAGAACTGTCACTTTATAGCAATCAGCCCCAGCATTTT. The rearrangement links TRBV10-3 to TRBJ1-5; D ambiguous. Trimming pared 0 bases from V and 0 bases from J, leaving 15 bases between. This CDR3 is built from 18 residues. Per germline, CDR1 ENHRY and CDR2 SYGVKD.

Only a few counts were recorded for this clonotype. The chain joins TRBV7-2 to TRBJ2-7, with 7 bases that match TRBD2. The CDR3 runs to 14 residues. Germline V gene lookup returns CDR1 SGHTA and CDR2 FQGNSA. The V gene end was trimmed by 4 bases and the J gene end by 3 bases; junction bases not matched to a gene: 6. CDR3 bases: TGTGCCAGCAGCTCGACCCCGGGGGGCTACGAGCAGTACTTC. Translation gives CASSSTPGGYEQYF.

In DNA form, the CDR3 reads TGTGCCAGCAGGATCGGACTAGCGGCTACCTACGAGCAGTACTTC. The encoded protein is CASRIGLAATYEQYF. This chain links TRBV12-3 or TRBV12-4 with TRBJ2-7; 10 bases are shared with TRBD2. This CDR3 contains 15 residues. Unmatched junction bases numbered 7, after V lost 6 bases and J lost 2 bases.

The chain links TRBV6-5 to TRBJ2-3; the D is unclear. Per the germline V gene, CDR1 is MNHEY and CDR2 is SVGAGI. Trimming took 5 bases from V and 5 from J, leaving 8 bases between them. The CDR3 extends over 12 amino acids. In DNA form, the CDR3 reads TGTGCCAGCAGTATTTTAGGAGATACGCAGTATTTT. It encodes CASSILGDTQYF.

CDR3 sequence: CAWSRQVNEQFF. DNA of the CDR3: TGTGCCTGGAGTCGACAGGTGAATGAGCAGTTCTTC. The gene calls are TRBV30 and TRBJ2-1; maybe TRBD1 (6 bases). The V end lost 2 bases, the J end lost 7 bases, and 9 bases lay between the germline ends. Germline lookup yields CDR1 GTSNPN and CDR2 SVGIG (reference sequence). This CDR3 is 12 amino acids long.

This clonotype turned up a few times. The rearrangement links TRBV28 to TRBJ2-1; TRBD2 might be the D (6 bases). V was pared by 1 base and J by 7 bases, with 14 bases between. CDR1 and CDR2 from the germline V gene are MDHEN and SYDVKM. This CDR3 is 15 amino acids long. Written as DNA, the CDR3 is TGTGCCAGCAGTTTATCACTAACGGAGGGGAATGAGCAGTTCTTC. Translated: CASSLSLTEGNEQFF.

The chain couples TRBV11-2 to TRBJ2-3; the D gene could be TRBD1 or TRBD2 (5 bases each). Trimming removed 4 bases at V and 4 bases at J, with 15 bases between. The CDR3 has 15 amino acids. CDR1 and CDR2 from the germline V gene are SGHAT and FQNNGV. The CDR3 sequence: CASSSDVGVPDTQYF. CDR3 bases: TGTGCCAGCAGCTCCGACGTGGGGGTCCCAGATACGCAGTATTTT.

This clonotype showed up just a few times. The V and J genes are TRBV2 and TRBJ2-3; TRBD2 matches 7 bases. CDR3 length equals 17 residues. V gave up 0 bases and J gave up 4 bases; unmatched junction bases: 10. The germline gives CDR1 SNHLY, CDR2 FYNNEI. This CDR3 is CASSEAPQRGGSDTQYF. The CDR3 DNA is TGTGCCAGCAGTGAAGCCCCTCAGCGGGGCGGATCAGATACGCAGTATTTT. The full variable domain, completed using reference TRBV2 and TRBJ2-3, is EPEVTQTPSHQVTQMGQEVILRCVPISNHLYFYWYRQILGQKVEFLVSFYNNEISEKSEIFDDQFSVERPDGSNFTLKIRSTKLEDSAMYFCASSEAPQRGGSDTQYFGPGTRLTVL.

V and J are TRBV27 and TRBJ2-1; 8 bases are a match to TRBD1. CDR1 MNHEY and CDR2 SMNVEV come from the germline V gene (reference sequence). This CDR3 comprises 17 residues. Trimming cost V 5 bases and J 5 bases; bases outside gene matches: 14. The DNA for the CDR3 is TGTGCCAGCAGTATAAGAAATACAGGGGGTTACCACAATGAGCAGTTCTTC. Translating it yields CASSIRNTGGYHNEQFF.